This T cell receptor beta chain was identified during a study of identical twins' blood T cells. Per germline, CDR1 SGHRS and CDR2 YFSETQ. The length of the CDR3 is 16 residues. V lost 0 bases and J lost 2, with 15 bases in between. Study-level results: Each donor's most abundant TCRbeta clonotypes shared more CDR3 sequences with her twin than unrelated donors.

Original methodology: Clonotypes per individual ranged from about 85,000 to nearly 550,000. TCRdb itself ran the 5' RACE reads through MiXCR, one entry per CDR3 protein. V and J calls and clone size were set by TCRdb, not the authors. In the table there are a few hundred thousand distinct CDR3 sequences, roughly 30% of which are singletons. Of note for this clonotype: Antigen unknown.

This chain connects TRBV5-1 to TRBJ2-7; no definite D call. The material sequenced was PBMCs. The sequence was obtained from a woman aged 18-49 years in good health. Written as DNA, the CDR3 is TGCGCCAGCAGCTTGGGGCGGAGTATTTTTACCTACGAGCAGTACTTC. Its protein is CASSLGRSIFTYEQYF.